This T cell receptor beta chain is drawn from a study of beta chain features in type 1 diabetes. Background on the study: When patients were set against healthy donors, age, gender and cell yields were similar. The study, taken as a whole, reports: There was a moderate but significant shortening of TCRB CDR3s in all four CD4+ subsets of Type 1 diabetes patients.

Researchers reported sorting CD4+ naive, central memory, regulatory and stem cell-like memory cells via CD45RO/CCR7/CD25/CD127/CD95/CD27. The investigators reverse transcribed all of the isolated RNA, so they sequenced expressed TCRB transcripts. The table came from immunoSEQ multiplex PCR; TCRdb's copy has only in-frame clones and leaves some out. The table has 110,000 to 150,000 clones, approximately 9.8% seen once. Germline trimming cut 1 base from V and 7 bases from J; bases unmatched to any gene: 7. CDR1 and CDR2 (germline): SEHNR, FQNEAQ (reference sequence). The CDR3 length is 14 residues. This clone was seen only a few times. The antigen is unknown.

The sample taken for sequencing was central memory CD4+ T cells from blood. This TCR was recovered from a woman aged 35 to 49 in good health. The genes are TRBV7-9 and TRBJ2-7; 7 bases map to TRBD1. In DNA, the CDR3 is TGTGCCAGCAGCTTAGAATCGGGACAGATAGAGCAGTACTTC. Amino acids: CASSLESGQIEQYF.